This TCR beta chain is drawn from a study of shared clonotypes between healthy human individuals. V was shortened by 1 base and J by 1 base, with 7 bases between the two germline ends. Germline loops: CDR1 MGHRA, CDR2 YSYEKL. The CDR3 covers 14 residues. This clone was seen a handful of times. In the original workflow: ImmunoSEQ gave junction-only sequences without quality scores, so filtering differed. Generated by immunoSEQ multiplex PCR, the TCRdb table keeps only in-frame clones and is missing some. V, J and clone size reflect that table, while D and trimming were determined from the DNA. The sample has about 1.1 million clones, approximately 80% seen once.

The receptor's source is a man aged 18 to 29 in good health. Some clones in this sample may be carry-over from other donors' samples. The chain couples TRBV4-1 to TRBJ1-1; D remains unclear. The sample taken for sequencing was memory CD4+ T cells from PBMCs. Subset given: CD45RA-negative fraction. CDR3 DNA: TGCGCCAGCAGCCAAGTTCTTCAGAACACTGAAGCTTTCTTT. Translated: CASSQVLQNTEAFF.